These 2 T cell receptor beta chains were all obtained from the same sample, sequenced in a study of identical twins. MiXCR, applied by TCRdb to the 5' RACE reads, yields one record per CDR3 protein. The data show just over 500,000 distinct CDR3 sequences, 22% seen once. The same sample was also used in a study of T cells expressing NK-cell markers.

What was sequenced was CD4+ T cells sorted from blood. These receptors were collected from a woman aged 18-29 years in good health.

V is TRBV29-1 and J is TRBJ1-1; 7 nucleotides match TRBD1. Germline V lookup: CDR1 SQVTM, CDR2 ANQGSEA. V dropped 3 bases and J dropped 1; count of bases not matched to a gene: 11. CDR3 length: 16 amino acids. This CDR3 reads CSVETIQGLWNTEAFF. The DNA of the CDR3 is TGCAGCGTTGAGACCATACAGGGGCTGTGGAACACTGAAGCTTTCTTT.

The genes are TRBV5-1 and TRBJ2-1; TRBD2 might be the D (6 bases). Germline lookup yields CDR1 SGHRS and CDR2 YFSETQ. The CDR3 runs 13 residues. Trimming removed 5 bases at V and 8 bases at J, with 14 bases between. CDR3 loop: CASRSRPGDEQFF. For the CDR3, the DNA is TGCGCCAGCAGGAGTCGCCCGGGGGATGAGCAGTTCTTC.